Listed below are T cell receptor beta chains from one sample, sequenced in a study of shared clonotypes between healthy human individuals. Produced via immunoSEQ multiplex PCR; TCRdb's table is partial and in-frame only. The sample carries 1.4 million or so clones, 98% recorded once. Sequencing was performed on naive CD4+ T cells sorted from blood. Receptors originate from a man aged 25-40 years in good health. Both conserved end residues are part of each CDR3. The D gene is left open where the match is weak. A row's size may be missing; if present it is once, few, many or a size class.

d_call	v_call	clone_size	j_call	cdr3_aa	cdr3_nt
-	TRBV5-1	-	TRBJ2-3	CASSLLLGTADTQYF	TGCGCCAGCAGCTTGTTGCTTGGGACGGCAGATACGCAGTATTTT
-	TRBV9	-	TRBJ2-5	CASSVGGQQETQYF	TGTGCCAGCAGCGTAGGGGGACAACAAGAGACCCAGTACTTC
-	TRBV6-1	-	TRBJ2-2	CASSALSPGTGELFF	TGTGCCAGCAGTGCCCTTTCACCCGGTACCGGGGAGCTGTTTTTT
-	TRBV6-5	-	TRBJ2-2	CASSLQVGPGELFF	TGTGCCAGCAGTTTACAGGTCGGGCCCGGGGAGCTGTTTTTT
-	TRBV6-5	-	TRBJ1-2	CASSQTGIDGYTF	TGTGCCAGCAGTCAAACAGGGATCGATGGCTACACCTTC
TRBD1	TRBV2	-	TRBJ1-1	CASCRTGTTRAEAFF	TGTGCCAGCTGCCGGACAGGGACTACTCGGGCTGAAGCTTTCTTT
-	TRBV11-2	-	TRBJ2-7	CASSQDRQVYEQYF	TGTGCCAGCAGCCAGGACCGTCAAGTCTACGAGCAGTACTTC
-	TRBV20-1	-	TRBJ1-4	CSASKGGKLFF	TGCAGTGCTTCAAAGGGGGGAAAACTGTTTTTT
TRBD2	TRBV7-8	-	TRBJ2-7	CASSGWTSGRPERFYEQYF	TGTGCCAGCAGCGGATGGACTAGCGGGAGGCCGGAGCGATTCTACGAGCAGTACTTC
TRBD2	TRBV27	-	TRBJ2-3	CASSPTGLAGLGTDTQYF	TGTGCCAGCAGTCCAACGGGACTAGCGGGCCTAGGCACAGATACGCAGTATTTT
-	TRBV14	-	TRBJ2-2	CASSQVGRFLFF	TGTGCCAGCAGCCAAGTTGGGCGGTTTCTGTTTTTT
-	TRBV28	-	TRBJ2-7	CASSLSGTGEQYF	TGTGCCAGCAGTTTATCCGGGACGGGCGAGCAGTACTTC
-	TRBV28	-	TRBJ2-7	CASSFQPGEQYF	TGTGCCAGCAGTTTTCAACCCGGCGAGCAGTACTTC
-	TRBV6-5	-	TRBJ2-3	CASSRDRTDTQYF	TGTGCCAGCAGTAGGGACCGCACAGATACGCAGTATTTT
TRBD1	TRBV5-4	-	TRBJ2-7	CASSPGQGPYEQYF	TGTGCCAGCAGCCCGGGACAGGGGCCCTACGAGCAGTACTTC
TRBD2	TRBV18	-	TRBJ2-7	CASSILSASGRLGSSYEQYF	TGTGCCAGCTCAATCCTAAGCGCTAGCGGGAGGCTCGGGAGCTCCTACGAGCAGTACTTC
-	TRBV29-1	-	TRBJ2-1	CSVDGGPGNYNEQFF	TGCAGCGTTGATGGAGGACCCGGGAACTACAATGAGCAGTTCTTC
TRBD1	TRBV27	-	TRBJ2-7	CASRATGGLPRYF	TGTGCCAGCAGGGCAACAGGGGGCCTTCCACGGTACTTC
-	TRBV7-6	-	TRBJ2-2	CASSFSRGIDTGELFF	TGTGCCAGCAGCTTTTCAAGGGGCATTGACACCGGGGAGCTGTTTTTT
-	TRBV29-1	-	TRBJ2-7	CSVEEDGTRGYEQYF	TGCAGCGTTGAAGAGGACGGGACAAGGGGCTACGAGCAGTACTTC
-	TRBV5-1	-	TRBJ2-5	CASMRGETQYF	TGCGCCAGCATGCGTGGAGAGACCCAGTACTTC
TRBD2	TRBV10-2	-	TRBJ2-5	CASRKAPGLAEETQYF	TGCGCCAGCAGGAAGGCACCGGGACTAGCGGAAGAGACCCAGTACTTC
-	TRBV6-5	-	TRBJ2-3	CASSYSLATDTQYF	TGTGCCAGCAGTTACTCGCTAGCAACAGATACGCAGTATTTT
-	TRBV19	-	TRBJ2-7	CASSIDQGYEQYF	TGTGCCAGTAGTATAGATCAGGGCTACGAGCAGTACTTC
-	TRBV6-5	once	TRBJ1-4	CASSYSNQPSKLFF	TGTGCCAGCAGTTACTCGAACCAGCCCAGTAAACTGTTTTTT
-	TRBV9	-	TRBJ2-1	CASSRGRTYNEQFF	TGTGCCAGCAGTCGTGGGAGAACCTACAATGAGCAGTTCTTC
-	TRBV5-4	once	TRBJ2-1	CASSFWNSEQFF	TGTGCCAGCAGCTTTTGGAACAGTGAGCAGTTCTTC
TRBD1	TRBV27	-	TRBJ2-1	CASSSQGVGRYNEQFF	TGTGCCAGCAGTTCCCAGGGGGTTGGACGCTACAATGAGCAGTTCTTC
TRBD1	TRBV9	-	TRBJ1-1	CASTRTGANTEAFF	TGTGCCAGCACGCGGACAGGTGCGAACACTGAAGCTTTCTTT
-	TRBV10-3	-	TRBJ1-1	CAIISSMNTEAFF	TGTGCCATCATCTCCAGCATGAACACTGAAGCTTTCTTT
-	TRBV5-1	-	TRBJ2-1	CASSLDRVSSYNEQFF	TGCGCCAGCAGCTTGGACCGGGTAAGCTCCTACAATGAGCAGTTCTTC
-	TRBV18	-	TRBJ1-3	CASSPDRSSGNTIYF	TGTGCCAGCTCACCCGACCGGAGCTCTGGAAACACCATATATTTT
TRBD1	TRBV4-2	-	TRBJ1-4	CASSYQGALSEKLFF	TGTGCCAGCAGCTACCAGGGGGCTCTTTCTGAAAAACTGTTTTTT
-	TRBV21-1	-	TRBJ2-1	CASSKKAITQGDEQFF	TGTGCCAGCAGCAAAAAAGCTATTACCCAGGGCGATGAGCAGTTCTTC
TRBD2	TRBV14	once	TRBJ2-1	CASSDKSGTLTYNEQFF	TGTGCCAGCAGCGATAAGAGCGGGACTCTTACCTACAATGAGCAGTTCTTC
TRBD1	TRBV11-2	-	TRBJ2-7	CASSLSAGGEQYF	TGTGCCAGCAGCTTATCCGCAGGGGGAGAGCAGTACTTC
-	TRBV5-5	-	TRBJ2-7	CASSLSWGYEQYF	TGTGCCAGCAGCTTAAGTTGGGGATACGAGCAGTACTTC
-	TRBV5-6	-	TRBJ2-6	CASSLGAGANVLTF	TGTGCCAGCAGCTTGGGGGCTGGGGCCAACGTCCTGACTTTC
-	TRBV18	-	TRBJ2-6	CASSPVQGLLPSSGANVLTF	TGTGCCAGCTCACCGGTCCAGGGTCTCCTCCCCAGCTCTGGGGCCAACGTCCTGACTTTC
-	TRBV5-1	-	TRBJ2-7	CASSFGDHEQYF	TGCGCCAGCAGCTTCGGGGACCACGAGCAGTACTTC
-	TRBV5-1	-	TRBJ2-4	CASSLDQKWNIQYF	TGCGCCAGCAGCTTGGACCAGAAATGGAACATTCAGTACTTC
-	TRBV10-3	-	TRBJ2-2	CAISDSVRTGELFF	TGTGCCATCAGTGATAGCGTACGCACCGGGGAGCTGTTTTTT
TRBD2	TRBV9	-	TRBJ2-5	CASSVAGGGGETQYF	TGTGCCAGCAGCGTAGCGGGGGGAGGAGGGGAGACCCAGTACTTC
TRBD1	TRBV5-5	-	TRBJ2-1	CASSSLKTGGSYNEQFF	TGTGCCAGCAGCTCGTTGAAGACAGGGGGCTCCTACAATGAGCAGTTCTTC
-	TRBV28	-	TRBJ1-2	CASSLGPYGYTF	TGTGCCAGCAGTTTAGGGCCCTATGGCTACACCTTC
TRBD2	TRBV13	-	TRBJ2-7	CASSLSLAGAPPREQYF	TGTGCCAGCAGCTTATCCCTAGCGGGAGCCCCCCCCCGCGAGCAGTACTTC
TRBD2	TRBV19	-	TRBJ2-7	CASSFNRGPGLAFNEQYF	TGTGCCAGTAGTTTTAATCGGGGACCGGGACTAGCGTTTAACGAGCAGTACTTC